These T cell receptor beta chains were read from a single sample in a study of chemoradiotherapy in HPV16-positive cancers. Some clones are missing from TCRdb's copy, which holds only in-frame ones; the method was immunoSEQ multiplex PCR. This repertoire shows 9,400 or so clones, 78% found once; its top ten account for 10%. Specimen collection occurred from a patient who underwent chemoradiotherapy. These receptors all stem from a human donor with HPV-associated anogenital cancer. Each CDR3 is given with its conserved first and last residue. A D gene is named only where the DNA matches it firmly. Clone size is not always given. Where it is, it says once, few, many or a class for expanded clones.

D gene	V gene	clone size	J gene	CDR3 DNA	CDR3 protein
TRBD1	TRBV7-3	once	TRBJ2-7	TGTGCCAGCAGCTCTGGACAGGGCGGGGAGCAGTACTTC	CASSSGQGGEQYF
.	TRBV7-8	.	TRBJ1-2	TGTGCCAGCAGCCGCGGCGGGTCCCAGTATGGCTACACCTTC	CASSRGGSQYGYTF
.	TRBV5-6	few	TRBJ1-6	TGTGCCAGCAGCTGGACAGAATCACCCCTCCACTTT	CASSWTESPLHF
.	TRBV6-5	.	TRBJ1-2	TGTGCCAGCAGCCTCGAATTTTCGGCGAGGGGGGAATACACCTTC	CASSLEFSARGEYTF
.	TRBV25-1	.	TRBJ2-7	TGTGCCAGCACCCGGGGCCGCTCCTACGAGCAGTACTTC	CASTRGRSYEQYF
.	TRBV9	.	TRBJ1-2	TGTGCCAGCAGGCACCTTGGGGGTGGCTACACCTTC	CASRHLGGGYTF
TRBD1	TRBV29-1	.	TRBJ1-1	TGCAGCCCTCACTCCCAGGGGGGAGAAGCTTTCTTT	CSPHSQGGEAFF
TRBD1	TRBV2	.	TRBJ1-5	TGTGCCAGCAGTTCAGGGGGTCGCGGTCAGCCCCAGCATTTT	CASSSGGRGQPQHF
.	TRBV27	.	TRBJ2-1	TGTGCCAGCAGTTTGGCCTGGGAGACTAGGACCAATGAGCAGTTCTTC	CASSLAWETRTNEQFF
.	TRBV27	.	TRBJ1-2	TGTGCCAGCAGTCCCCGGCAGGGGCAGGGCTACACCTTC	CASSPRQGQGYTF
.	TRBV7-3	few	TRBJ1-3	TGTGCCAGCAGCCCCCGGGAGGGAAACACCATATATTTT	CASSPREGNTIYF
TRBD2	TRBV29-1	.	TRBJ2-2	TGCAGCGTTGGAACGCGGGGGGGCTACACCGGGGAGCTGTTTTTT	CSVGTRGGYTGELFF
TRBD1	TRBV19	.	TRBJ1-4	TGTGCCAGTAGTAGGGACAGGGGTTCTAATGAAAAACTGTTTTTT	CASSRDRGSNEKLFF
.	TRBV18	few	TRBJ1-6	TGTGCCAGCTCACCCAGCCCGAATTCACCCCTCCACTTT	CASSPSPNSPLHF
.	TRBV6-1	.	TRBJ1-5	TGTGCCAGCAGTTGGACATATAGCAATCAGCCCCAGCATTTT	CASSWTYSNQPQHF
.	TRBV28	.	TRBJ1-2	TGTGCCAGCATCGCCCAGGGGTTTAGTTATGGCTACACCTTC	CASIAQGFSYGYTF
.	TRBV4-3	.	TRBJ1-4	TGCGCCAGCAGCCAAGGTACTTTGGGGGGCTGGCCCGAAAAACTGTTTTTT	CASSQGTLGGWPEKLFF